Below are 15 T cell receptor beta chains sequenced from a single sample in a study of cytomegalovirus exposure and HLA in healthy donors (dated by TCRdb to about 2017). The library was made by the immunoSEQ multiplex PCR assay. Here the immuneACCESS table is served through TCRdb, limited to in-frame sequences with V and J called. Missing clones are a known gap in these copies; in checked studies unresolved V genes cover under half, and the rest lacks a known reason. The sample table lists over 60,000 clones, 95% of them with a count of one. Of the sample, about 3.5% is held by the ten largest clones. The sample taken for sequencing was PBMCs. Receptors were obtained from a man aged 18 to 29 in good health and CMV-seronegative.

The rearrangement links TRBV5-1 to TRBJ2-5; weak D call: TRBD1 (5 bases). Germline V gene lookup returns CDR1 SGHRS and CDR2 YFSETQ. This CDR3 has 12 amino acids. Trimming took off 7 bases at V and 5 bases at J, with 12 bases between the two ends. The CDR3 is CASGAAGETQYF. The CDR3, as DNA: TGCGCCAGCGGGGCAGCAGGGGAGACCCAGTACTTC.

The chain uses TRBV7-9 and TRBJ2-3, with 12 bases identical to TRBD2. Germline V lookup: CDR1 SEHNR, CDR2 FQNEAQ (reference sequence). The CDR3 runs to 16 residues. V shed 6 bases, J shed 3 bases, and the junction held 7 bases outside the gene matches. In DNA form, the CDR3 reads TGTGCCAGCAGACCTTCACTAGCGGGGGGAACAGATACGCAGTATTTT. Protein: CASRPSLAGGTDTQYF.

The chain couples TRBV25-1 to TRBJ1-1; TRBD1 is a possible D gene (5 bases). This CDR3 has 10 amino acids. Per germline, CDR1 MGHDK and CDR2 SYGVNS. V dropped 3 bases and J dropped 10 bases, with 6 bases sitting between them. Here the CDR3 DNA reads TGTGCCAGCAGTGAGGGGCGAGCTTTCTTT. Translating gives CASSEGRAFF. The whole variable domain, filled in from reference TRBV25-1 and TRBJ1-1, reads EADIYQTPRYLVIGTGKKITLECSQTMGHDKMYWYQQDPGMELHLIHYSYGVNSTEKGDLSSESTVSRIRTEHFPLTLESARPSHTSQYLCASSEGRAFFGQGTRLTVV.

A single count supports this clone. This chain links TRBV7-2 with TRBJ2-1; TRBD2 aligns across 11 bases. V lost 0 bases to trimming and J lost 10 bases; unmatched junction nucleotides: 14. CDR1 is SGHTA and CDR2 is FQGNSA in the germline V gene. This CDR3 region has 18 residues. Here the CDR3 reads CASSLAPLAGGAHREQFF. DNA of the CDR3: TGTGCCAGCAGCTTAGCGCCTCTAGCGGGGGGTGCCCATAGGGAGCAGTTCTTC.

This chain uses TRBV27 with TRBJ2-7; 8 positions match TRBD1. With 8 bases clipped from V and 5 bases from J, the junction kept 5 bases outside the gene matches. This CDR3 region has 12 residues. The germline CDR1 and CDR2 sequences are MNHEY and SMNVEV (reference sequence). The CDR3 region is CASGRTGNEQYF. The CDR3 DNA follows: TGTGCCAGCGGCCGGACAGGGAACGAGCAGTACTTC.

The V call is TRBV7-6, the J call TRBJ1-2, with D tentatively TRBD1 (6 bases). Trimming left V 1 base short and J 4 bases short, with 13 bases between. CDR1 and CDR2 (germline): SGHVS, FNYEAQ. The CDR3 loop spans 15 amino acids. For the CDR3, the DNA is TGTGCCAGCAGCTTAGAGACAGGACTTTTCTATGGCTACACCTTC. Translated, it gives CASSLETGLFYGYTF. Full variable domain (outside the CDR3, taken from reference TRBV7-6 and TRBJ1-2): GAGVSQSPRYKVTKRGQDVALRCDPISGHVSLYWYRQALGQGPEFLTYFNYEAQQDKSGLPNDRFSAERPEGSISTLTIQRTEQRDSAMYRCASSLETGLFYGYTFGSGTRLTVV.

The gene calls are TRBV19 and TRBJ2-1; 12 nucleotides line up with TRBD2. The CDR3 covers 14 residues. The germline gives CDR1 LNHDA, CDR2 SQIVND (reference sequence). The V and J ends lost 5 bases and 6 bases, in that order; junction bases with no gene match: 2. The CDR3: CASSQGLAGNEQFF. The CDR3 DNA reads TGTGCCAGTAGTCAGGGACTAGCGGGCAATGAGCAGTTCTTC.

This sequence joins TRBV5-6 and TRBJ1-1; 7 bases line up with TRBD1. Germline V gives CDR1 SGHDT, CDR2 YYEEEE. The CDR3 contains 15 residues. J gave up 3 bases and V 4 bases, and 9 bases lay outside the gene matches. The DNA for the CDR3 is TGTGCCAGCAGCGTCCAGGGGGGAGCCGACACTGAAGCTTTCTTT. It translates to CASSVQGGADTEAFF.

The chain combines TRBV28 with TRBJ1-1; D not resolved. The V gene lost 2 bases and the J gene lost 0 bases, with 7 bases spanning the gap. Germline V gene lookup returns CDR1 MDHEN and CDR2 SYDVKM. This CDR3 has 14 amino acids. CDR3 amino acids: CASSLPDLNTEAFF. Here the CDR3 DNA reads TGTGCCAGCAGTTTACCGGACTTGAACACTGAAGCTTTCTTT.

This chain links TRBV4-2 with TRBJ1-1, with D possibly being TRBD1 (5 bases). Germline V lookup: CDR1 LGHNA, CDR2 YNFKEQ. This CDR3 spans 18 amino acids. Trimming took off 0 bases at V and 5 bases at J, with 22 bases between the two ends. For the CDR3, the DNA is TGTGCCAGCAGCCAAGATTTGCGTAGGCCAGGGTCGTATACTGAAGCTTTCTTT. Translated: CASSQDLRRPGSYTEAFF.

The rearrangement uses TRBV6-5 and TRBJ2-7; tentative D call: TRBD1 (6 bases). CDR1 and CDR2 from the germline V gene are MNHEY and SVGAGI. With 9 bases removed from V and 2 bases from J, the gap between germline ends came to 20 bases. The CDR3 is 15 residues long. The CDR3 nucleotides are TGTGCCAGTCAGTTACGCTTACAGGGAACCTACGAGCAGTACTTC. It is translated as CASQLRLQGTYEQYF.

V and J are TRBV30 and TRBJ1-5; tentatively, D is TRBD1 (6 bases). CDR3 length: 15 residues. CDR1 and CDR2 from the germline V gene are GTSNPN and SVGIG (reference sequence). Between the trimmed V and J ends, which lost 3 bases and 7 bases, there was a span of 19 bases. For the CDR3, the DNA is TGTGCCTGGAGCCATCCCAGGGGCTTGGCCCAGCCCCAGCATTTT. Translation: CAWSHPRGLAQPQHF.

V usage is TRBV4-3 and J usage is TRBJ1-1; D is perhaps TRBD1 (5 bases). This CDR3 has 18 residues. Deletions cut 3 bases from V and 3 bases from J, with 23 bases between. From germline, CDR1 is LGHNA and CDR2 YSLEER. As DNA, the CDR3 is TGCGCCAGCAGCCACCCCCACAGCTCTGGGTGCAGGGACACTGAAGCTTTCTTT. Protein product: CASSHPHSSGCRDTEAFF.

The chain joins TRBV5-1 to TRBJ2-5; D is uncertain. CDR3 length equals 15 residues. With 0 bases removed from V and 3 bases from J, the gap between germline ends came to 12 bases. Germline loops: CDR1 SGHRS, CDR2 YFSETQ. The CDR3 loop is CASSLAGLWEETQYF. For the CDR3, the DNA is TGCGCCAGCAGCTTGGCCGGGTTGTGGGAAGAGACCCAGTACTTC.

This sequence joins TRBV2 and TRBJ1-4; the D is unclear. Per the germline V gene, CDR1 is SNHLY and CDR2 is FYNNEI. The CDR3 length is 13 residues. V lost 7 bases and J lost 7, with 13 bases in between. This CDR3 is CASILSMREKLFF. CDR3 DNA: TGTGCCAGCATCTTATCCATGCGTGAAAAACTGTTTTTT.